Following are 8 T cell receptor beta chains from one sample sequenced in a study of shared clonotypes between healthy human individuals. Sequencing used immunoSEQ multiplex PCR; TCRdb keeps in-frame clones, though not all of them. Altogether about 520,000 clones are present, more than 95% being singletons, with the ten largest covering nearly 0.065%. The sequenced sample was naive CD4+ T cells sorted from blood. Described subset: CD45RA+ positively selected. These receptors came from a woman aged 30 to 39 in good health.

V and J are TRBV7-9 and TRBJ2-7, with unresolved D. The length of the CDR3 is 13 residues. Germline-derived CDR1 and CDR2 are SEHNR and FQNEAQ (reference sequence). V gave up 2 bases and J gave up 5 bases, with 10 bases separating them. CDR3 amino acids: CASSLWWGHEQYF. In DNA form, the CDR3 reads TGTGCCAGCAGCTTATGGTGGGGTCACGAGCAGTACTTC.

This chain links TRBV11-2 with TRBJ1-5; possible D gene TRBD1, 5 bases. The CDR3 is 15 amino acids. Germline assignment: CDR1 SGHAT and CDR2 FQNNGV. Trimming shortened V by 3 bases and J by 3 bases, and 12 bases separated the two germline ends. CDR3 coding DNA: TGTGCCAGCAGCTTGGGGCCGTCCCCCAATCAGCCCCAGCATTTT. Protein sequence: CASSLGPSPNQPQHF.

Comments on this clone: The sample carries other DNA sequences with the same CDR3. The chain links TRBV11-2 to TRBJ2-7, with 7 bases aligning to TRBD1. V was pared by 5 bases and J by 6 bases, with 4 bases of the junction left unmatched. This CDR3 has 12 amino acids. CDR1 and CDR2 from the germline V gene are SGHAT and FQNNGV. CDR3 residues: CASSLTGSEQYF. The CDR3 region has the DNA TGTGCCAGCAGCCTGACAGGGAGCGAGCAGTACTTC.

This chain uses TRBV6-1 with TRBJ2-1; TRBD2 might be the D (5 bases). The germline V and J ends were trimmed by 10 bases and 7 bases, with 17 bases remaining between them. The CDR3 runs 13 residues. Germline V CDR1 and CDR2: MNHNS, SASEGT. CDR3 DNA: TGTGCCACCTGGACGGTGGGCGGGAATGAGCAGTTCTTC. As protein: CATWTVGGNEQFF.

This rearrangement joins TRBV6-1 to TRBJ1-5; D call uncertain. The germline CDR1 and CDR2 sequences are MNHNS and SASEGT. The V end lost 3 bases, the J end lost 0 bases, and 6 bases lay between the germline ends. CDR3 length: 14 amino acids. The CDR3 is CASSDGHSNQPQHF. For the CDR3, the DNA is TGTGCCAGCAGTGACGGCCATAGCAATCAGCCCCAGCATTTT.

This rearrangement joins TRBV19 to TRBJ1-5; no firm D call. Per the germline V gene, CDR1 is LNHDA and CDR2 is SQIVND (reference sequence). V lost 1 base, J lost 3 bases, and 13 bases lay in between. CDR3 length equals 16 residues. CDR3 sequence reads: CASSIGQGRDNQPQHF. CDR3 in DNA: TGTGCCAGTAGTATAGGACAAGGGCGGGACAATCAGCCCCAGCATTTT.

This chain links TRBV5-1 with TRBJ2-2; D remains ambiguous. V gave up 0 bases and J gave up 4 bases, with 7 bases separating them. The CDR3 sequence is 14 residues long. Germline CDR1 reads SGHRS; CDR2 reads YFSETQ. This CDR3 is CASSLALGTGELFF. The CDR3, as DNA: TGCGCCAGCAGCTTGGCCTTGGGCACCGGGGAGCTGTTTTTT.

The chain recombines TRBV28 with TRBJ2-7, with 9 bases aligning to TRBD2. This CDR3 has 15 amino acids. V dropped 3 bases and J dropped 6; count of bases not matched to a gene: 9. From germline, CDR1 is MDHEN and CDR2 SYDVKM. DNA of the CDR3: TGTGCCAGCAGTTTTTTCTTAGCGGGAGAGCTCGAGCAGTACTTC. Its protein product is CASSFFLAGELEQYF. The full variable domain, with the rest looked up from reference TRBV28 and TRBJ2-7, is DVKVTQSSRYLVKRTGEKVFLECVQDMDHENMFWYRQDPGLGLRLIYFSYDVKMKEKGDIPEGYSVSREKKERFSLILESASTNQTSMYLCASSFFLAGELEQYFGPGTRLTVT.